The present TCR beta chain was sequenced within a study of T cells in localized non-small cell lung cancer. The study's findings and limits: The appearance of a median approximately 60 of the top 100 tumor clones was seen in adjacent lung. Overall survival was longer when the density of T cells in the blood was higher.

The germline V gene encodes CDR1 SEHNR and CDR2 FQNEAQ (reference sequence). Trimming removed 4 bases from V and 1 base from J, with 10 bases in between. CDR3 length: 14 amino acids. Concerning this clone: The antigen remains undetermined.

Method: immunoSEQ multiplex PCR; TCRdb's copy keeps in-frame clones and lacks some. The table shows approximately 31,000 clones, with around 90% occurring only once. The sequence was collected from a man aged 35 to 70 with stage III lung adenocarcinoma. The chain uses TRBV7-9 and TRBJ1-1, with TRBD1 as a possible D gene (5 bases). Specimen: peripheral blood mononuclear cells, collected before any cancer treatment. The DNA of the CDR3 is TGTGCCAGCAGCTACGACAGCGCGAACACTGAAGCTTTCTTT. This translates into CASSYDSANTEAFF.